This record concerns one T cell receptor beta chain sequence. There is no known antigen for this receptor. Base qualities are not provided; no much larger clone lies one nucleotide away. The CDR3 regions of human TCRbeta chains were analyzed by immunosequencing. In the source study's methods: TCRs in the repertoires were compared against a reference library of SARS-CoV-2-specific TCRs that had been generated with the MIRA antigen-specificity platform. Breadth meant the fraction of unique TCRs that were SARS-CoV-2-associated, whereas depth meant the fraction of total T cells that were SARS-CoV-2-associated. Each spike-specific TCR was assigned to its reactive spike region and to a CD4 or CD8 class using the MIRA data. Log10-transformed breadth and depth values were compared by one-way ANOVA with Sidak's multiple comparisons tests. In its TCRdb copy, this immuneACCESS table keeps in-frame sequences only and misses some clones. Where compared with another copy, unresolved V genes explain less than half of these, and the others have no known cause. The DNA gave D and trimming, while V, J and clone size come from that table. Counted in this sample were some 150,000 clones; over 85% of them appeared once. Of the sample, under 20% falls within the top ten clones.

The data stem from a study of T cell responses to AZD1222 COVID-19 vaccine (dated by TCRdb to about 2021). Broadly, across the study: Because spike-specific TCR depth and breadth did not differ between the two schedules, AZD1222 recipients who got a second dose at roughly 4 weeks were pooled with those who got a second dose at roughly 12 weeks. TCR sequencing was performed for more than 230 trial participants, of whom around 210 were given two doses of AZD1222 and approximately 25 were given two doses of MenACWY control vaccine. Trial participants were enrolled by age into subgroups of 18-55, 56-69 and 70-plus years, and around 140, 26 and 57 TCR-sequenced participants, respectively, were included in these subgroups. Study-wide conclusions, independent of this receptor: The 56-69-year group was small, and its depth increase did not reach significance, likely because of low power. No day 14 peak-response samples were available, so repertoires were characterized only after the peak T cell response. Only five to seven AZD1222 recipients were SARS-CoV-2 seropositive at baseline, limiting conclusions about previously exposed vaccinees. Vaccine-associated CD4 TCRs spanned the whole spike protein, with dominant responses in regions 160-218 and 743-854. Most participants were white British and females outnumbered males, and the authors suggested that clonal diversity may have been underestimated. Spike-specific TCR breadth and depth rose significantly after two AZD1222 doses compared with day 0 and with MenACWY recipients. Reportedly, close to half of the unique spike-specific TCRs recognized epitopes lying outside the regions that are mutated in the B.1.351 and B.1.1.7 variants.

The time point label, read with the paper, signifies: baseline before first vaccination. Vaccinee samples were obtained from the UK trials COV001 and COV002, which included a single-blind randomized controlled phase 2/3 trial of AZD1222 (ChAdOx1 nCoV-19) in healthy adults. For TCRbeta chain sequencing, PBMC samples were collected from trial participants at day 0 and at day 28 after the second dose. In the germline V gene, CDR1 corresponds to MDHEN and CDR2 to SYDVKM. The CDR3 starts with the cysteine, ends with the phenylalanine, and has 13 residues. Only CDR3 DNA is held: 39 bases, read in frame from base 1. V drops 5 bases and J drops 4 bases, leaving 11 bases in between.

This clonotype was obtained from an adult in good health. The sequencing here drew on peripheral blood, taken on day 0 of AZD1222 vaccination. The chain is encoded by TRBV28 joined to TRBJ1-2; the D gene cannot be named for sure. The CDR3 region: CASSPGSGYGYTF. Here is the DNA: TGTGCCAGCAGTCCCGGGTCAGGCTATGGCTACACCTTC.